This entry lists 28 T cell receptor beta chains sequenced from one sample in a study of Ad26.COV2.S vaccination and SARS-CoV-2 variants. The treatment here: 19 received Ad26.COV2.S at low or high dose, single or two shots; 5 received placebo; per-sample allocation not given. Specimen acquisition occurred on day 63 following the initial vaccine or placebo injection. The method was immunoSEQ multiplex PCR; TCRdb's version includes in-frame clones alone and lacks a portion of them. Of 430,000 or so clones in the sample, roughly nine tenths were seen once. Sequenced here: peripheral blood, sampled in a trial of Ad26.COV2.S vaccine versus placebo. The receptors were sampled from a person aged 18 to 59 who received the Ad26.COV2.S COVID-19 vaccine or a placebo.

This clone was seen just once. The chain carries TRBV5-1 and TRBJ1-6; D gene unclear. Germline CDR1 and CDR2: SGHRS and YFSETQ. V dropped 4 bases and J dropped 5 bases, with 10 bases sitting between them. This CDR3 has 14 residues. CDR3 amino acids: CASSANRNNSPLHF. CDR3 sequence (DNA): TGCGCCAGCAGCGCCAACAGAAATAATTCACCCCTCCACTTT.

The V and J genes are TRBV5-5 and TRBJ1-5; 7 bases match TRBD1. The trim removed 0 bases at V and 7 bases at J, leaving 16 bases unmatched. Looked up from germline, CDR1 is SGHKS and CDR2 is YYEKEE (reference sequence). The CDR3 is 18 amino acids. The CDR3 protein is CASSLGVEAAGGEQPQHF. CDR3 bases: TGTGCCAGCAGCTTGGGAGTTGAGGCGGCAGGGGGAGAACAGCCCCAGCATTTT.

The chain's CDR3 is CATSDPLALNNEQFF. CDR3 sequence (DNA): TGTGCCACCAGTGACCCGTTAGCACTAAACAATGAGCAGTTCTTC. The chain has TRBV24-1 and TRBJ2-1, with no clear D. CDR1 is KGHDR and CDR2 is SFDVKD in the germline V gene. The CDR3 has 15 amino acids. Trimming shortened V by 4 bases and J by 5 bases, and 14 bases separated the two germline ends.

The rearrangement links TRBV2 to TRBJ1-5; no reliable D call. The CDR3 covers 13 residues. The germline V and J ends were trimmed by 11 bases and 3 bases, with 14 bases remaining between them. Germline V gene sequence: CDR1 SNHLY, CDR2 FYNNEI. CDR3 residues: CAGKQTHNQPQHF. CDR3 DNA sequence: TGTGCCGGCAAACAGACACACAATCAGCCCCAGCATTTT.

V and J are TRBV4-2 and TRBJ2-1, with a tentative D call TRBD1 (7 bases). CDR3 size: 16 residues. The V gene's germline CDR1 is LGHNA and CDR2 YNFKEQ. V dropped 2 bases and J dropped 5 bases, with 16 bases sitting between them. CDR3 DNA sequence: TGTGCCAGCAGCCAAAGACACGGAGGGGGCGACAATGAGCAGTTCTTC. Protein sequence: CASSQRHGGGDNEQFF.

The chain links TRBV4-1 to TRBJ2-1, with TRBD2 identical over 11 bases. CDR3 length equals 17 residues. Trimming removed 2 bases from V and 7 bases from J; junction bases left unmatched: 10. Germline CDR1 MGHRA, CDR2 YSYEKL. CDR3 bases: TGCGCCAGCAGCCAACCTAAGACTAGCGGGATTTCTAATGAGCAGTTCTTC. This sequence encodes CASSQPKTSGISNEQFF.

Only one count was recorded for this clone. The chain couples TRBV28 to TRBJ2-4, with D tentatively TRBD2 (6 bases). Germline CDR1 reads MDHEN; CDR2 reads SYDVKM. There are 15 residues in the CDR3. The V end lost 2 bases, the J end lost 7 bases, and 15 bases lay between the germline ends. The CDR3, as DNA: TGTGCCAGCAGTTTACTCGCGGGAAAGAGGAACATTCAGTACTTC. It translates to CASSLLAGKRNIQYF. The whole variable domain, remainder taken from reference TRBV28 and TRBJ2-4, is DVKVTQSSRYLVKRTGEKVFLECVQDMDHENMFWYRQDPGLGLRLIYFSYDVKMKEKGDIPEGYSVSREKKERFSLILESASTNQTSMYLCASSLLAGKRNIQYFGAGTRLSVL.

The chain joins TRBV7-2 to TRBJ2-3, with D possibly TRBD1 on 6 matching bases. Per the germline V gene, CDR1 is SGHTA and CDR2 is FQGNSA. Trimming cost V 4 bases and J 0 bases, with 14 bases left between them. This CDR3 region has 16 residues. This CDR3 reads CASSYQGPPSTDTQYF. In DNA, the CDR3 is TGTGCCAGCAGCTACCAGGGGCCCCCTAGCACAGATACGCAGTATTTT.

This rearrangement joins TRBV5-4 to TRBJ1-1; the D is unclear. Germline V gives CDR1 SGHNT, CDR2 YYREEE (reference sequence). The CDR3 runs to 15 residues. V gave up 3 bases and J gave up 1 base, with 13 bases separating them. CDR3 sequence: CASSSPGLGNTEAFF. The CDR3 bases are TGTGCCAGCAGCTCGCCGGGCCTCGGGAACACTGAAGCTTTCTTT.

The chain employs TRBV5-4 and TRBJ2-3; the match to TRBD2 covers 7 bases. The CDR3 consists of 16 residues. The trim removed 1 base at V and 0 bases at J, leaving 5 bases unmatched. Germline assignment: CDR1 SGHNT and CDR2 YYREEE (reference sequence). The CDR3 here is CASSLWWGGSTDTQYF. CDR3 sequence (DNA): TGTGCCAGCAGCTTGTGGTGGGGGGGTAGCACAGATACGCAGTATTTT.

V is TRBV5-1 and J is TRBJ1-1; no clear D. Germline V gives CDR1 SGHRS, CDR2 YFSETQ. V lost 0 bases, J lost 8 bases, and 8 bases lay in between. This CDR3 region has 12 residues. The CDR3 region is CASSLERREAFF. The CDR3 DNA follows: TGCGCCAGCAGCTTGGAACGGCGAGAAGCTTTCTTT. Full variable domain (outside the CDR3, taken from reference TRBV5-1 and TRBJ1-1): KAGVTQTPRYLIKTRGQQVTLSCSPISGHRSVSWYQQTPGQGLQFLFEYFSETQRNKGNFPGRFSGRQFSNSRSEMNVSTLELGDSALYLCASSLERREAFFGQGTRLTVV.

CDR3 sequence: CASSAVPRVDEQYF. The CDR3 bases are TGCGCCAGCAGCGCGGTCCCGCGGGTTGACGAGCAGTACTTC. The gene calls are TRBV5-1 and TRBJ2-7; a possible D gene is TRBD2 (5 bases). V lost 4 bases and J lost 5, with 16 bases in between. The V gene's germline CDR1 is SGHRS and CDR2 YFSETQ. This CDR3 comprises 14 residues.

The chain carries TRBV28 and TRBJ2-7, with D tentatively TRBD1 or TRBD2 (6 bases each). V lost 8 bases to trimming and J lost 3 bases, with 20 bases between them. The CDR3 has 15 amino acids. Germline CDR1 and CDR2: MDHEN and SYDVKM. This chain's CDR3 is CASAPGGGRYYEQYF. In DNA form, the CDR3 reads TGTGCCAGCGCCCCAGGAGGGGGTCGATACTACGAGCAGTACTTC. Complete variable domain (other parts from reference TRBV28 and TRBJ2-7): DVKVTQSSRYLVKRTGEKVFLECVQDMDHENMFWYRQDPGLGLRLIYFSYDVKMKEKGDIPEGYSVSREKKERFSLILESASTNQTSMYLCASAPGGGRYYEQYFGPGTRLTVT.

This chain uses TRBV2 with TRBJ1-2; the D gene is possibly TRBD1 (6 bases). This CDR3 region has 15 residues. From germline, CDR1 is SNHLY and CDR2 FYNNEI. The V and J ends lost 6 bases and 2 bases respectively, with 16 bases between them. CDR3 sequence (DNA): TGTGCCAGCAGGGCAGTTGGACAGACGAACTATGGCTACACCTTC. Amino acid sequence: CASRAVGQTNYGYTF.

The chain employs TRBV27 and TRBJ2-1; no clear D. CDR1 and CDR2 (germline): MNHEY, SMNVEV (reference sequence). Between the trimmed V and J ends, which lost 6 bases and 8 bases, there was a span of 17 bases. This CDR3 comprises 14 residues. The CDR3 nucleotides read TGTGCCAGCAGCGAACACGACCTCAGGTATGAGCAGTTCTTC. It specifies CASSEHDLRYEQFF.

The chain uses TRBV9 and TRBJ2-2; TRBD2 is a possible D gene (6 bases). The V end lost 0 bases, the J end lost 0 bases, and 21 bases lay between the germline ends. CDR1 and CDR2 from the germline V gene are SGDLS and YYNGEE. The CDR3 loop spans 20 amino acids. CDR3 region: CASSVAARLVGAPNTGELFF. For the CDR3, the DNA is TGTGCCAGCAGCGTAGCTGCCAGACTAGTAGGTGCCCCGAACACCGGGGAGCTGTTTTTT. Together with reference TRBV9 and TRBJ2-2, the CDR3 gives the full variable domain: DSGVTQTPKHLITATGQRVTLRCSPRSGDLSVYWYQQSLDQGLQFLIQYYNGEERAKGNILERFSAQQFPDLHSELNLSSLELGDSALYFCASSVAARLVGAPNTGELFFGEGSRLTVL.

This rearrangement joins TRBV4-2 to TRBJ2-1; no definite D call. Trimming pared 3 bases from V and 0 bases from J, leaving 9 bases between. There are 15 residues in the CDR3. Germline V gene sequence: CDR1 LGHNA, CDR2 YNFKEQ. The CDR3 nucleotides read TGTGCCAGCAGCCATATTGATACCTCCTACAATGAGCAGTTCTTC. Translated: CASSHIDTSYNEQFF.

The CDR3 nucleotides read TGTGCCAGCAGCGGCGGGACTAGAAACAATGAGCAGTTCTTC. Amino acids: CASSGGTRNNEQFF. This chain links TRBV6-4 with TRBJ2-1, with 8 bases matching TRBD2. The V gene end was trimmed by 6 bases and the J gene end by 5 bases; junction bases not matched to a gene: 6. The CDR3 totals 14 residues. In germline, CDR1 is MRHNA, CDR2 SNTAGT.

The chain joins TRBV7-3 to TRBJ2-1; D is perhaps TRBD1 or TRBD2 (6 bases each). In germline, CDR1 is SGHTA, CDR2 FQGTGA. Between the trimmed V and J ends, which lost 0 bases and 7 bases, there was a span of 19 bases. CDR3 size: 17 residues. For the CDR3, the DNA is TGTGCCAGCAGCTTAACACTGGGGGGCCTCCAAGGGAATGAGCAGTTCTTC. It encodes CASSLTLGGLQGNEQFF.

The rearrangement joins TRBV19 to TRBJ2-3; TRBD2 agrees at 10 bases. J gave up 3 bases and V 10 bases, and 22 bases lay outside the gene matches. In germline, CDR1 is LNHDA, CDR2 SQIVND (reference sequence). CDR3 length: 19 residues. In DNA form, the CDR3 reads TGTGCCACCACTAGGCGCGGCAGGGCGGCTAGCGGGGGAACAGATACGCAGTATTTT. Amino acids: CATTRRGRAASGGTDTQYF.

The count of this clone is one. The genes are TRBV27 and TRBJ2-3; 12 nucleotides match TRBD2. This CDR3 has 20 residues. The trim removed 6 bases at V and 1 base at J, leaving 17 bases unmatched. Germline lookup yields CDR1 MNHEY and CDR2 SMNVEV (reference sequence). This CDR3 is CASRPYRRRASGRGTDTQYF. DNA of the CDR3: TGTGCCAGCAGGCCATATCGCCGTCGGGCTAGCGGGAGGGGCACAGATACGCAGTATTTT.

The chain employs TRBV11-3 and TRBJ1-2; 11 bases are shared with TRBD1. Germline CDR1 reads SGHNT; CDR2 reads YENEEA. V dropped 0 bases and J dropped 8; count of bases not matched to a gene: 11. This CDR3 is built from 17 residues. The CDR3 bases are TGTGCCAGCAGCTTAGATCGTTCCGGGACAGGGGGAGGAGGCTACACCTTC. Translated, it gives CASSLDRSGTGGGGYTF.

This sequence joins TRBV19 and TRBJ2-7; 7 nucleotides line up with TRBD1. Per germline, CDR1 LNHDA and CDR2 SQIVND (reference sequence). This CDR3 has 10 residues. The CDR3 nucleotides read TGTGCAACAGGGGAGTACGAGCAGTACTTC. Protein: CATGEYEQYF.

The gene calls are TRBV7-3 and TRBJ2-2, with TRBD2 matching 7 bases. V gave up 5 bases and J gave up 3 bases; unmatched junction bases: 9. Germline values: CDR1 SGHTA, CDR2 FQGTGA. The CDR3 sequence is 16 residues long. CDR3 nucleotide sequence: TGTGCCAGCAGCCCCGGCGGGAGCGGCCACACCGGGGAGCTGTTTTTT. Its translation is CASSPGGSGHTGELFF.

In this sample, this clone turned up once. CDR3 nucleotide sequence: TGTGCCATCAGTGAGTCTCCTAGAGGTTACTACAATGAGCAGTTCTTC. The encoded protein is CAISESPRGYYNEQFF. The chain recombines TRBV10-3 with TRBJ2-1; D not resolved. V lost 0 bases to trimming and J lost 3 bases, with 12 bases between them. Per the germline V gene, CDR1 is ENHRY and CDR2 is SYGVKD. The CDR3 has 16 residues.

This clone is a singleton in its sample. This rearrangement joins TRBV5-5 to TRBJ2-3; 7 nucleotides match TRBD2. Germline loops: CDR1 SGHKS, CDR2 YYEKEE (reference sequence). The CDR3 loop spans 16 amino acids. J was trimmed by 0 bases and V by 4 bases; bases with no gene match: 8. The CDR3 here is CASSTRLASSTDTQYF. The CDR3 DNA sequence: TGTGCCAGCAGCACCAGACTAGCAAGTAGCACAGATACGCAGTATTTT.

The V call is TRBV10-3, the J call TRBJ1-2; D unresolved. V gave up 4 bases and J gave up 1 base, with 7 bases separating them. Looked up from germline, CDR1 is ENHRY and CDR2 is SYGVKD. This CDR3 region has 13 residues. This CDR3 is CAISAEYNYGYTF. The CDR3, as DNA: TGTGCCATCAGTGCCGAGTATAACTATGGCTACACCTTC.

The genes are TRBV9 and TRBJ2-2; D is undetermined. The V gene lost 1 base and the J gene lost 8 bases, with 6 bases spanning the gap. Germline CDR1 and CDR2: SGDLS and YYNGEE. The CDR3 has 12 amino acids. DNA of the CDR3: TGTGCCAGCAGCGTATTAAGGGGGGAGCTGTTTTTT. Its translation: CASSVLRGELFF.